A single sample gave rise to the 20 T cell receptor beta chains below, sequenced in a study of cytomegalovirus exposure and HLA in healthy donors. The PCR made use of 60 Vbeta and 13 Jbeta primers. Data came from immunoSEQ multiplex PCR; TCRdb stores just in-frame clones and leaves some out. The table has around 65,000 clones, approximately 83% seen once. Sequencing was done on a sample of PBMCs. These receptors came from a female donor in good health and CMV-seronegative.

The V and J genes are TRBV7-3 and TRBJ2-1; 7 bases map to TRBD2. The germline V gene encodes CDR1 SGHTA and CDR2 FQGTGA. This CDR3 is built from 15 residues. V lost 5 bases to trimming and J lost 9 bases; unmatched junction nucleotides: 13. The chain's CDR3 is CASSPIGGGLGEQFF. CDR3 nucleotides: TGTGCCAGCAGCCCTATCGGGGGAGGGCTGGGTGAGCAGTTCTTC.

V usage is TRBV7-3 and J usage is TRBJ2-3, with D maybe TRBD1 (6 bases). This CDR3 spans 15 amino acids. From germline, CDR1 is SGHTA and CDR2 FQGTGA. The germline V and J ends were trimmed by 7 bases and 0 bases, with 14 bases remaining between them. CDR3: CASKSTGISTDTQYF. CDR3 nucleotides: TGTGCCAGCAAATCCACAGGGATTAGCACAGATACGCAGTATTTT.

Only a few counts were recorded for this clone. This chain connects TRBV2 to TRBJ2-5, with 8 bases matching TRBD1. This CDR3 spans 15 amino acids. Germline trimming cut 6 bases from V and 4 bases from J; bases unmatched to any gene: 10. Per germline, CDR1 SNHLY and CDR2 FYNNEI. Here the CDR3 reads CASRETGVSGETQYF. The CDR3 nucleotides read TGTGCCAGCAGGGAGACAGGGGTTTCGGGAGAGACCCAGTACTTC.

V is TRBV5-6 and J is TRBJ2-7; D gene uncertain. CDR1 and CDR2 (germline): SGHDT, YYEEEE. The CDR3 covers 12 residues. V was pared by 4 bases and J by 0 bases, with 5 bases between. CDR3 DNA sequence: TGTGCCAGCAGCCTAAGCTCCTACGAGCAGTACTTC. Translated, it gives CASSLSSYEQYF.

The chain carries TRBV20-1 and TRBJ1-2; no clear D gene. The CDR3 runs to 11 residues. The ends were cut back, 3 bases at V and 8 bases at J, with 10 bases in the middle. Germline CDR1 DFQATT, CDR2 SNEGSKA (reference sequence). The CDR3 reads CSASLFSGYTF. In nucleotides, the CDR3 is TGCAGTGCTAGCCTCTTTTCCGGCTACACCTTC.

This clone was seen just once. The V call is TRBV9, the J call TRBJ2-2, with D unresolved. The length of the CDR3 is 14 residues. Trimming stripped 0 bases from V and 2 bases from J, with 5 bases between. Germline V gene lookup returns CDR1 SGDLS and CDR2 YYNGEE. CDR3 protein: CASSVGLNTGELFF. The CDR3 DNA reads as TGTGCCAGCAGCGTAGGGCTTAACACCGGGGAGCTGTTTTTT. Supplemented by reference TRBV9 and TRBJ2-2, the full variable domain reads DSGVTQTPKHLITATGQRVTLRCSPRSGDLSVYWYQQSLDQGLQFLIQYYNGEERAKGNILERFSAQQFPDLHSELNLSSLELGDSALYFCASSVGLNTGELFFGEGSRLTVL.

The gene calls are TRBV7-9 and TRBJ2-7; D possibly corresponds to TRBD1 (6 bases). The CDR3 sequence is 14 residues long. V dropped 3 bases and J dropped 6 bases, with 15 bases sitting between them. Per germline, CDR1 SEHNR and CDR2 FQNEAQ (reference sequence). Here the CDR3 reads CASSLVRGDAEQYF. DNA of the CDR3: TGTGCCAGCAGCTTGGTCAGGGGTGATGCCGAGCAGTACTTC.

V gene TRBV12-5 combines with J gene TRBJ2-3; 13 nucleotides match TRBD2. Per germline, CDR1 LGHNT and CDR2 FRNRAP. The CDR3 sequence is 16 residues long. Losses at the gene ends were 9 bases for V and 5 bases for J; bases not matched to a gene: 11. CDR3 sequence (DNA): TGTGCTAGGCTCTCTGGACTAGCGGGAGTGGGAGATACGCAGTATTTT. The encoded protein is CARLSGLAGVGDTQYF.

This chain links TRBV4-3 with TRBJ1-5; the D gene is possibly TRBD1 (5 bases). Trimming removed 0 bases from V and 5 bases from J, with 17 bases in between. Germline CDR1 and CDR2: LGHNA and YSLEER. The CDR3 is 17 amino acids. The CDR3 coding sequence is TGCGCCAGCAGCCAAGATTTGTCCCGCAGGGCGGATCAGCCCCAGCATTTT. Translating it yields CASSQDLSRRADQPQHF.

The chain links TRBV7-9 to TRBJ2-1, with TRBD1 identical over 8 bases. Losses at the gene ends were 6 bases for V and 9 bases for J; bases not matched to a gene: 4. This CDR3 region has 12 residues. Germline V gene data show CDR1 as SEHNR and CDR2 as FQNEAQ (reference sequence). DNA for the CDR3: TGTGCCAGCAGTCGACAGGGGCTTGAGCAGTTCTTC. Protein product: CASSRQGLEQFF.

The CDR3 sequence: CASSPPIGGTGELFF. The CDR3 DNA sequence: TGTGCCAGCTCACCACCGATTGGCGGTACCGGGGAGCTGTTTTTT. The chain is built from TRBV18 and TRBJ2-2; D is uncertain. This CDR3 is built from 15 residues. CDR1 is KGHSH, CDR2 LQKENI, per germline. V dropped 0 bases and J dropped 5 bases, with 10 bases sitting between them.

The chain employs TRBV28 and TRBJ2-3, with D possibly matching TRBD2 (6 bases). The germline V gene encodes CDR1 MDHEN and CDR2 SYDVKM. The ends were cut back, 2 bases at V and 1 base at J, with 7 bases in the middle. The CDR3 is 14 amino acids. The CDR3 DNA follows: TGTGCCAGCAGTTTACCGGGAGGCACAGATACGCAGTATTTT. This encodes CASSLPGGTDTQYF. The full variable domain, completed using reference TRBV28 and TRBJ2-3, is DVKVTQSSRYLVKRTGEKVFLECVQDMDHENMFWYRQDPGLGLRLIYFSYDVKMKEKGDIPEGYSVSREKKERFSLILESASTNQTSMYLCASSLPGGTDTQYFGPGTRLTVL.

Worth noting for this clone: The junction shows a germline mismatch at one end, possibly a read error. The rearrangement links TRBV7-9 to TRBJ1-1; D remains unclear. Germline-derived CDR1 and CDR2 are SEHNR and FQNEAQ (reference sequence). This CDR3 has 12 residues. The DNA for the CDR3 is TGTGCCAGCAGCCGTAGAGAGCTATATGCTTTTTTT. Protein sequence: CASSRRELYAFF.

This chain joins TRBV2 and TRBJ2-3, with D tentatively TRBD2 (6 bases). The germline V gene encodes CDR1 SNHLY and CDR2 FYNNEI. The ends were cut back, 5 bases at V and 2 bases at J, with 11 bases in the middle. The CDR3 contains 14 residues. CDR3 sequence (DNA): TGTGCCAGCAGTCCGGGACTTTCCACAGATACGCAGTATTTT. It encodes CASSPGLSTDTQYF.

This chain links TRBV5-4 with TRBJ2-5; 7 bases align to TRBD1. The CDR3 totals 14 residues. V was pared by 6 bases and J by 0 bases, with 5 bases of the junction left unmatched. Per the germline V gene, CDR1 is SGHNT and CDR2 is YYREEE (reference sequence). The CDR3 bases are TGTGCCAGCAATATACAGGGGAACCAAGAGACCCAGTACTTC. The encoded protein is CASNIQGNQETQYF.

The chain joins TRBV12-5 to TRBJ1-2; D is unclear. Germline CDR1 reads LGHNT; CDR2 reads FRNRAP. V was pared by 5 bases and J by 3 bases, with 16 bases between. The CDR3 spans 15 residues. The CDR3, as DNA: TGTGCTAGTGGTGAGAGTTGGAGGACCGACTATGGCTACACCTTC. It encodes CASGESWRTDYGYTF.

The chain combines TRBV2 with TRBJ1-1, with D perhaps matching TRBD1 (5 bases). V lost 8 bases, J lost 1 base, and 14 bases lay in between. CDR1 and CDR2 (germline): SNHLY, FYNNEI. The length of the CDR3 is 14 residues. CDR3 sequence reads: CASVGGRGNTEAFF. The CDR3, as DNA: TGTGCCAGCGTGGGGGGAAGGGGGAACACTGAAGCTTTCTTT.

The table lists this clone with a count of one. V and J are TRBV5-1 and TRBJ2-3; 15 positions match TRBD2. V lost 4 bases, J lost 1 base, and 10 bases stayed unmatched. Looked up from germline, CDR1 is SGHRS and CDR2 is YFSETQ. The length of the CDR3 is 19 residues. CDR3 in DNA: TGCGCCAGCAGCATGGGACTAGCGGGGGGTCCGGGGGGCACAGATACGCAGTATTTT. It yields the protein CASSMGLAGGPGGTDTQYF.

The chain links TRBV6-1 to TRBJ1-4; maybe TRBD1 (5 bases). Germline V gene sequence: CDR1 MNHNS, CDR2 SASEGT. V lost 7 bases to trimming and J lost 7 bases, with 7 bases between them. This CDR3 is 11 amino acids long. The CDR3 sequence is CASIQGEKLFF. The CDR3 region has the DNA TGTGCCAGCATTCAGGGTGAAAAACTGTTTTTT.

This chain joins TRBV7-3 and TRBJ1-3; D remains ambiguous. Germline V lookup: CDR1 SGHTA, CDR2 FQGTGA. CDR3 size: 13 residues. Trimming took off 4 bases at V and 4 bases at J, with 8 bases between the two ends. CDR3 protein: CASSSSTGNTIYF. CDR3 sequence (DNA): TGTGCCAGCAGCTCATCGACAGGAAACACCATATATTTT.